These 16 T cell receptor beta chains share one sample of origin, sequenced in a study of blood T cell repertoires in COVID-19. Profiling relied on immunoSEQ multiplex PCR, and the TCRdb table lists in-frame clones only, not all of them. The sample includes roughly 190,000 clones, about 88% of them seen just once. Material for sequencing was peripheral blood. The receptors were sampled from a man between 35 and 55 years old with active or convalescent COVID-19.

The V and J genes are TRBV5-8 and TRBJ2-2; no definite D call. This CDR3 is 13 amino acids long. The germline gives CDR1 SGHTS, CDR2 YDEGEE. V was pared by 0 bases and J by 8 bases, with 8 bases between. CDR3 coding DNA: TGTGCCAGCAGCTTGGAGTTGGCTGGGGAGCTGTTTTTT. As protein: CASSLELAGELFF.

J is TRBJ1-1 and V is TRBV10-3; 8 nucleotides agree with TRBD1. The germline CDR1 and CDR2 sequences are ENHRY and SYGVKD. CDR3 size: 14 residues. Germline trimming cut 6 bases from V and 4 bases from J; bases unmatched to any gene: 7. The CDR3 nucleotides read TGTGCCATCAGCACCAGGGGGCTGGGCACTGAAGCTTTCTTT. Its protein is CAISTRGLGTEAFF.

The V gene is TRBV2, the J gene TRBJ2-7; 14 positions agree with TRBD2. V lost 9 bases to trimming and J lost 2 bases; unmatched junction nucleotides: 9. From germline, CDR1 is SNHLY and CDR2 FYNNEI. This CDR3 region has 16 residues. CDR3 DNA sequence: TGTGCCAGTCTGAACCGACTAGCGGGGGGGACCTACGAGCAGTACTTC. As protein: CASLNRLAGGTYEQYF.

V and J are TRBV7-3 and TRBJ1-3; D is uncertain. In germline, CDR1 is SGHTA, CDR2 FQGTGA. This CDR3 is built from 16 residues. Trimming stripped 5 bases from V and 2 bases from J, with 16 bases between. The CDR3 spells CASSLGGWAPGNTIYF. The CDR3 bases are TGTGCCAGCAGCCTTGGTGGATGGGCCCCTGGAAACACCATATATTTT.

This sequence joins TRBV5-1 and TRBJ2-2, with D possibly matching TRBD1 (6 bases). V lost 7 bases and J 5 bases, leaving 18 bases between the germline ends. From germline, CDR1 is SGHRS and CDR2 YFSETQ. This CDR3 contains 15 residues. The CDR3 region is CASAKTGLGTGELFF. DNA of the CDR3: TGCGCCAGCGCCAAAACAGGGTTAGGGACCGGGGAGCTGTTTTTT.

The chain carries TRBV19 and TRBJ2-7; D is unclear. CDR1 is LNHDA, CDR2 SQIVND, per germline (reference sequence). The CDR3 runs 14 residues. Trimming left V 0 bases short and J 0 bases short, with 6 bases between. The CDR3 bases are TGTGCCAGTAGTATAGAACGGAGCTCCTACGAGCAGTACTTC. This codes for CASSIERSSYEQYF. The full variable domain, with the rest looked up from reference TRBV19 and TRBJ2-7, is DGGITQSPKYLFRKEGQNVTLSCEQNLNHDAMYWYRQDPGQGLRLIYYSQIVNDFQKGDIAEGYSVSREKKESFPLTVTSAQKNPTAFYLCASSIERSSYEQYFGPGTRLTVT.

This clone was seen just once. The chain joins TRBV7-2 to TRBJ1-1; perhaps TRBD1 as D (5 bases). CDR3 size: 18 residues. CDR1 and CDR2 from the germline V gene are SGHTA and FQGNSA. The ends were cut back, 5 bases at V and 6 bases at J, with 28 bases in the middle. The CDR3 DNA sequence: TGTGCCAGCAGCCCAGGGCCGCCCTTAGGGATCTCGGTCGCTGAAGCTTTCTTT. Its protein product is CASSPGPPLGISVAEAFF.

The rearrangement links TRBV6-5 to TRBJ2-3; 13 positions agree with TRBD2. After removal of 5 bases from V and 5 bases from J, the junction contained 4 bases not matched to a gene. The CDR3 is 15 amino acids. From germline, CDR1 is MNHEY and CDR2 SVGAGI. The DNA for the CDR3 is TGTGCCAGCAGTAGTGGACTAGCGGGAGTAGATACGCAGTATTTT. It translates to CASSSGLAGVDTQYF.

V gene TRBV9 combines with J gene TRBJ2-1; no clear D. The germline V gene has CDR1 SGDLS and CDR2 YYNGEE. The CDR3 totals 12 residues. Trimming took 3 bases from V and 5 from J, leaving 6 bases between them. The CDR3 region is CASSDLDNEQFF. The CDR3, as DNA: TGTGCCAGCAGCGACCTAGACAATGAGCAGTTCTTC.

The chain employs TRBV27 and TRBJ1-4, with 7 bases lining up with TRBD1. Trimming cost V 5 bases and J 0 bases; bases outside gene matches: 6. This CDR3 is built from 16 residues. Per germline, CDR1 MNHEY and CDR2 SMNVEV (reference sequence). The CDR3 protein is CASSNRDSATNEKLFF. In DNA, the CDR3 is TGTGCCAGCAGTAACCGGGACAGTGCAACTAATGAAAAACTGTTTTTT.

V and J are TRBV30 and TRBJ2-5; D is undetermined. Germline V gene sequence: CDR1 GTSNPN, CDR2 SVGIG (reference sequence). CDR3 length: 13 amino acids. The V and J ends lost 4 bases and 0 bases respectively, with 9 bases between them. The DNA for the CDR3 is TGTGCCTGGACATACTCCCACCAAGAGACCCAGTACTTC. It yields the protein CAWTYSHQETQYF.

CDR3 nucleotides: TGTGCCAGTAGTCGACTAGCGGGATATTTTGGTGAGCAGTTCTTC. Protein product: CASSRLAGYFGEQFF. The chain has TRBV19 and TRBJ2-1, with TRBD2 identical over 11 bases. This CDR3 has 15 amino acids. Trimming cost V 5 bases and J 9 bases; bases outside gene matches: 9. CDR1 and CDR2 from the germline V gene are LNHDA and SQIVND (reference sequence).

This chain uses TRBV6-5 with TRBJ2-1; 8 nucleotides line up with TRBD1. J gave up 0 bases and V 6 bases, and 4 bases lay outside the gene matches. The CDR3 consists of 15 residues. Germline values: CDR1 MNHEY, CDR2 SVGAGI. CDR3 amino acids: CASSPGQGSYNEQFF. CDR3 nucleotide sequence: TGTGCCAGCAGCCCCGGACAGGGCTCCTACAATGAGCAGTTCTTC.

The chain carries TRBV4-2 and TRBJ2-7; maybe TRBD2 (5 bases). V lost 1 base to trimming and J lost 0 bases, with 13 bases between them. Germline V lookup: CDR1 LGHNA, CDR2 YNFKEQ. The CDR3 has 16 amino acids. The CDR3 sequence: CASSQAEGSISYEQYF. In DNA form, the CDR3 reads TGTGCCAGCAGCCAAGCCGAGGGTTCCATCTCCTACGAGCAGTACTTC.

Comments on this clone: The junction departs from germline at one end; a sequencing error may be responsible. The chain links TRBV6-1 to TRBJ1-2; TRBD1 agrees at 7 bases. CDR1 and CDR2 (germline): MNHNS, SASEGT. The CDR3 runs 11 residues. The CDR3 DNA reads as TGTGCCAGCAGTGACCCGGGACAGCCCTTTTTC. Translation: CASSDPGQPFF.

This chain connects TRBV2 to TRBJ1-2, with 7 nucleotides matching TRBD1. The ends lost 6 bases at V and 2 bases at J; junction bases unmatched: 9. CDR1 is SNHLY and CDR2 is FYNNEI in the germline V gene. This CDR3 is built from 15 residues. In nucleotides, the CDR3 is TGTGCCAGCAGCTCAGGGGGGTGGGCGAACTATGGCTACACCTTC. It encodes CASSSGGWANYGYTF.